What follows describes a single T cell receptor beta chain. Its antigen is unknown. The PCR used 60 Vbeta and 13 Jbeta primers. Data came from immunoSEQ multiplex PCR; TCRdb stores just in-frame clones and leaves some out. This repertoire shows fewer than 70,000 clones, approximately 72% found once; its top ten account for roughly 9.7%. After removal of 5 bases from V and 1 base from J, the junction contained 6 bases not matched to a gene. The CDR3 is 15 residues long. Germline V CDR1 and CDR2: SGHVS, FNYEAQ. The data are from a study of cytomegalovirus exposure and HLA in healthy donors. General observations from the study: Some V segments, TRBV6-2 and TRBV6-3 among them, were indistinguishable and were therefore excluded. Earlier findings revealed that most TCR beta V segments proved productive either about 90% or about 30% of the time. Both high specificity and high sensitivity reportedly marked the classifier's diagnosis of cytomegalovirus status.

The chain uses TRBV7-6 and TRBJ1-1, with 8 nucleotides matching TRBD1. This clonotype was obtained from a woman aged 25 to 39 in good health and CMV-seronegative. Source material: PBMCs. CDR3 loop: CASSRDRGGNTEAFF. The CDR3 DNA reads as TGTGCCAGCAGCCGCGACAGGGGCGGGAACACTGAAGCTTTCTTT.